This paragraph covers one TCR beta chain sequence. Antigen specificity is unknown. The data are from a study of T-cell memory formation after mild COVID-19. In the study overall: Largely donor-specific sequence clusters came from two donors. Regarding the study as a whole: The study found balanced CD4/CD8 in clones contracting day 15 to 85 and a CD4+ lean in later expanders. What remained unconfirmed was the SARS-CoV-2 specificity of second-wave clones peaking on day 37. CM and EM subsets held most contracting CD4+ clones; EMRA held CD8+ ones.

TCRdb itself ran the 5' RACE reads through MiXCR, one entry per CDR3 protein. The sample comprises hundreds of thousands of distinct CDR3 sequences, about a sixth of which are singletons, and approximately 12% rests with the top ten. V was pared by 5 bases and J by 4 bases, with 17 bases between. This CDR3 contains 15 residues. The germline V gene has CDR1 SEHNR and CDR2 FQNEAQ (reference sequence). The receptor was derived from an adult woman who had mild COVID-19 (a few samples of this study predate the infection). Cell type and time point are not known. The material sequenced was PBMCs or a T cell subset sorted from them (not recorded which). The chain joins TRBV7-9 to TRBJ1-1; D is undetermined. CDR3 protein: CASSLSSLLSTEAFF. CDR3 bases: TGTGCCAGCAGCCTAAGCTCACTCCTCAGCACTGAAGCTTTCTTT. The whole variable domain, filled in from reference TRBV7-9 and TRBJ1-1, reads DTGVSQNPRHKITKRGQNVTFRCDPISEHNRLYWYRQTLGQGPEFLTYFQNEAQLEKSRLLSDRFSAERPKGSFSTLEIQRTEQGDSAMYLCASSLSSLLSTEAFFGQGTRLTVV.